One and the same sample provided the 6 T cell receptor beta chains below, sequenced in a study of T cell changes during pregnancy in multiple sclerosis. Sequencing used immunoSEQ multiplex PCR; TCRdb keeps in-frame clones, though not all of them. The sample lists more than 55,000 clones; 90% to 95% were seen once. The specimen comprised CD8+ T cells from peripheral blood mononuclear cells, sampled in the third trimester of pregnancy. These TCRs come from a female donor with multiple sclerosis, enrolled in a pregnancy study.

This chain joins TRBV13 and TRBJ2-1; D not certain. Trimming took off 5 bases at V and 5 bases at J, with 7 bases between the two ends. CDR1 and CDR2 (germline): PRHDT, FYEKMQ (reference sequence). There are 12 residues in the CDR3. The CDR3 loop reads CASSQNNNEQFF. The CDR3 region has the DNA TGTGCCAGCAGCCAGAATAACAATGAGCAGTTCTTC.

The rearrangement joins TRBV19 to TRBJ2-2; D remains unclear. With 3 bases removed from V and 0 bases from J, the gap between germline ends came to 8 bases. Per the germline V gene, CDR1 is LNHDA and CDR2 is SQIVND (reference sequence). This CDR3 has 15 residues. The DNA of the CDR3 is TGTGCCAGTAGTATCTACTCCGCGAACACCGGGGAGCTGTTTTTT. This sequence encodes CASSIYSANTGELFF. The full variable domain, in which reference TRBV19 and TRBJ2-2 provide the parts outside the CDR3, is DGGITQSPKYLFRKEGQNVTLSCEQNLNHDAMYWYRQDPGQGLRLIYYSQIVNDFQKGDIAEGYSVSREKKESFPLTVTSAQKNPTAFYLCASSIYSANTGELFFGEGSRLTVL.

The genes are TRBV7-9 and TRBJ1-2; 12 positions agree with TRBD1. This CDR3 has 16 amino acids. The V gene end was trimmed by 4 bases and the J gene end by 4 bases; junction bases not matched to a gene: 7. The germline gives CDR1 SEHNR, CDR2 FQNEAQ (reference sequence). CDR3 amino acids: CASSCRDRGPGYGYTF. Written as DNA, the CDR3 is TGTGCCAGCAGCTGCCGGGACAGGGGGCCAGGCTATGGCTACACCTTC. Looking up the rest from reference TRBV7-9 and TRBJ1-2 gives the full variable domain: DTGVSQNPRHKITKRGQNVTFRCDPISEHNRLYWYRQTLGQGPEFLTYFQNEAQLEKSRLLSDRFSAERPKGSFSTLEIQRTEQGDSAMYLCASSCRDRGPGYGYTFGSGTRLTVV.

A few counts support this clone. This rearrangement joins TRBV7-3 to TRBJ1-5, with D possibly being TRBD1 (6 bases). In germline, CDR1 is SGHTA, CDR2 FQGTGA. Trimming left V 5 bases short and J 3 bases short, with 8 bases between. The CDR3 consists of 13 residues. The CDR3 loop is CASSTGPNQPQHF. The DNA of the CDR3 is TGTGCCAGCAGCACAGGGCCCAATCAGCCCCAGCATTTT.

DNA for the CDR3: TGCGCCAGCAGCTTGTGGGGGGACCAAGAGACCCAGTACTTC. Translation: CASSLWGDQETQYF. The V gene is TRBV5-1, the J gene TRBJ2-5, with D tentatively TRBD2 (6 bases). Germline CDR1 reads SGHRS; CDR2 reads YFSETQ. CDR3 length: 14 residues. The ends were cut back, 1 base at V and 0 bases at J, with 7 bases in the middle.

The V gene is TRBV19, the J gene TRBJ1-5; perhaps TRBD1 as D (6 bases). V lost 7 bases to trimming and J lost 6 bases, with 13 bases between them. The CDR3 is 13 residues long. Germline V CDR1 and CDR2: LNHDA, SQIVND (reference sequence). CDR3 sequence: CASIGGLFQPQHF. The CDR3 coding sequence is TGTGCCAGTATCGGGGGGCTGTTTCAGCCCCAGCATTTT.